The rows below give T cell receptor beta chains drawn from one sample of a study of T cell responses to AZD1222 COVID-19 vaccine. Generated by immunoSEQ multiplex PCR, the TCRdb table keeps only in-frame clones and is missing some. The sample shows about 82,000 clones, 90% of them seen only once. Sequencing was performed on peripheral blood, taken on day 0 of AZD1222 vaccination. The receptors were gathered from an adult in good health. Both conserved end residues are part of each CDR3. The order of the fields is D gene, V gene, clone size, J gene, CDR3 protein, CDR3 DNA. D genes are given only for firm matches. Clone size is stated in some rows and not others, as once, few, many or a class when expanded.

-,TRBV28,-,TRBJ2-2,CASSLSANTGELFF,TGTGCCAGCAGTTTAAGTGCGAACACCGGGGAGCTGTTTTTT
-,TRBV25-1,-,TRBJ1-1,CASSEAGGPRAFF,TGTGCCAGCAGTGAAGCGGGGGGTCCCAGGGCTTTCTTT
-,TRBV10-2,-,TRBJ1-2,CASSESAWRYGYTF,TGCGCCAGCAGTGAGTCGGCTTGGAGATATGGCTACACCTTC
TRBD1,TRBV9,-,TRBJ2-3,CASSAPILGDRAVDTQYF,TGTGCCAGCAGCGCTCCCATCCTGGGGGACAGGGCCGTAGATACGCAGTATTTT
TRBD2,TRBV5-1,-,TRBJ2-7,CASSLGPAGGNYEQYF,TGCGCCAGCAGCTTGGGACCAGCGGGGGGAAACTACGAGCAGTACTTC
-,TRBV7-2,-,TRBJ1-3,CASSLIERGGSGNTIYF,TGTGCCAGCAGCTTAATAGAGAGAGGGGGATCTGGAAACACCATATATTTT
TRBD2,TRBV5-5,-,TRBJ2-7,CASSSRGVAYEQYF,TGTGCCAGCAGCTCCCGGGGGGTTGCCTACGAGCAGTACTTC
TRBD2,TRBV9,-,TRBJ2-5,CASSVGPAGDRETQYF,TGTGCCAGCAGCGTAGGTCCAGCGGGGGATCGAGAGACCCAGTACTTC
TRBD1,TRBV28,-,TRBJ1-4,CASSFSQGGDEKLFF,TGTGCCAGCAGTTTCTCACAGGGGGGGGATGAAAAACTGTTTTTT
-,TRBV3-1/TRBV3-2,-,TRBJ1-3,CASSHLILRGAGNTIYF,TGTGCCAGCAGCCACCTCATTCTAAGGGGGGCTGGAAACACCATATATTTT
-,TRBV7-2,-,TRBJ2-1,CASSLLHNEQFF,TGTGCCAGCAGCTTACTTCACAATGAGCAGTTCTTC
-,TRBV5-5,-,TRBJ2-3,CASSLIKGNTDTQYF,TGTGCCAGCAGCTTGATAAAGGGAAACACAGATACGCAGTATTTT
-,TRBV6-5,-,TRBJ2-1,CASRSGQGYNEQFF,TGTGCCAGCAGGAGTGGGCAGGGGTACAATGAGCAGTTCTTC
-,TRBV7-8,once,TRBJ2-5,CASSSPLITGTGETQYF,TGTGCCAGCAGCTCCCCTTTAATAACAGGGACGGGAGAGACCCAGTACTTC
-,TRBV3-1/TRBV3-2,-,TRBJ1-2,CASTRDGDNYGYTF,TGTGCCAGCACCCGGGACGGAGACAACTATGGCTACACCTTC
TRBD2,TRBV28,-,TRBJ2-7,CASSPSGGAEEQYF,TGTGCCAGCAGCCCAAGCGGGGGGGCCGAGGAGCAGTACTTC
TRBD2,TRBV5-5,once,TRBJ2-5,CASSVTSGGSLTQYF,TGTGCCAGCAGCGTGACTAGCGGGGGCTCCCTGACCCAGTACTTC
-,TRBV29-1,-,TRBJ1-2,CSVHRDGYTF,TGCAGCGTTCACAGGGACGGCTACACCTTC
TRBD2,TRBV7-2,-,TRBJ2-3,CASSFGLAGGNTQYF,TGTGCCAGCAGCTTCGGACTAGCGGGGGGAAATACGCAGTATTTT
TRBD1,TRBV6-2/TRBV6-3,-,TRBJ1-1,CASSGDRGRTEAFF,TGTGCCAGCAGCGGGGACAGGGGGCGAACTGAAGCTTTCTTT
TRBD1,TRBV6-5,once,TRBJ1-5,CAGGQGSRERPQHF,TGTGCCGGGGGACAGGGTTCCCGAGAGCGGCCCCAGCATTTT
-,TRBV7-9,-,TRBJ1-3,CASKIGPGNTIYF,TGTGCCAGCAAGATCGGACCAGGAAACACCATATATTTT
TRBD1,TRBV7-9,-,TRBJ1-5,CASSITGTGNNQPQHF,TGTGCCAGCAGCATAACCGGGACAGGGAACAATCAGCCCCAGCATTTT
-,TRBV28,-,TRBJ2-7,CASSPRGAGRHEQYF,TGTGCCAGCAGTCCCAGGGGGGCAGGGAGACACGAGCAGTACTTC
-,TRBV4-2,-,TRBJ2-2,CASSQGAGASGELFF,TGTGCCAGCAGCCAAGGGGCGGGGGCGTCCGGGGAGCTGTTTTTT
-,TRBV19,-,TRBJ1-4,CASMSLQAGKLFF,TGTGCCAGTATGAGCCTACAAGCAGGAAAACTGTTTTTT
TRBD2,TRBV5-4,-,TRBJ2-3,CASTQGEGRSTDTQYF,TGTGCCAGCACCCAAGGGGAGGGACGTAGCACAGATACGCAGTATTTT
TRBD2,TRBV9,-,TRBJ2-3,CASSVAGGEGTDTQYF,TGTGCCAGCAGCGTAGCGGGGGGGGAGGGCACAGATACGCAGTATTTT
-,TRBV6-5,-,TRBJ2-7,CASSPSSLYYEQYF,TGTGCCAGCAGTCCATCCAGCCTATACTACGAGCAGTACTTC
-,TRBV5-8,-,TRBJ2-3,CASRKVGISGTDTQYF,TGTGCCAGCAGGAAAGTGGGGATTTCAGGGACAGATACGCAGTATTTT
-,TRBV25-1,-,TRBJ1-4,CASSSSGLKEKLFF,TGTGCCAGCAGTAGTTCGGGTTTGAAGGAAAAACTGTTTTTT
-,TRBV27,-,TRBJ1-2,CASSKQALGNYGYTF,TGTGCCAGCAGTAAACAGGCCCTGGGGAACTATGGCTACACCTTC
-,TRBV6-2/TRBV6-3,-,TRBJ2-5,CASSSLIRDGTQYF,TGTGCCAGCAGTTCCCTCATTCGGGACGGGACCCAGTACTTC
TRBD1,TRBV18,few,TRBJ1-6,CASSRTGENSPLHF,TGTGCCAGCTCTCGGACAGGGGAAAATTCACCCCTCCACTTT
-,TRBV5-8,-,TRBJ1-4,CASSLGLKLGEKLFF,TGTGCCAGCAGCTTGGGACTCAAATTAGGGGAAAAACTGTTTTTT
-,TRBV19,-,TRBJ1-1,CASSIVPGMNTEAFF,TGTGCCAGTAGTATAGTTCCAGGAATGAACACTGAAGCTTTCTTT
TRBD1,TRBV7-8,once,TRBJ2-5,CASSSYRGHQETQYF,TGTGCCAGCAGCTCCTACAGGGGACACCAAGAGACCCAGTACTTC
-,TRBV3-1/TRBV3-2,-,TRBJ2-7,CASSQAPYSFYEQYF,TGTGCCAGCAGCCAAGCACCGTACAGCTTCTACGAGCAGTACTTC
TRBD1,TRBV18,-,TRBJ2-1,CASSLTGIRNNEQFF,TGTGCCAGCTCACTGACAGGGATCCGGAACAATGAGCAGTTCTTC
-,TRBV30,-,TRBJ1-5,CAWSVGRGGNQPQHF,TGTGCCTGGAGTGTAGGAAGGGGTGGCAATCAGCCCCAGCATTTT
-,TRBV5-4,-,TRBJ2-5,CASGNQETQYF,TGTGCCAGCGGAAATCAAGAGACCCAGTACTTC
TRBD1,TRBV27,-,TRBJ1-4,CASSLWTGGNEKLFF,TGTGCCAGCAGTTTATGGACAGGGGGCAATGAAAAACTGTTTTTT
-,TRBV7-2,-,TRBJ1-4,CASSFSRNGNEKLFF,TGTGCCAGCAGCTTTTCGAGAAACGGGAATGAAAAACTGTTTTTT
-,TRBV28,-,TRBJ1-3,CASSLPGITYSGNTIYF,TGTGCCAGCAGTTTACCCGGGATTACCTACTCTGGAAACACCATATATTTT
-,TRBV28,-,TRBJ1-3,CASSLEVTTGNTIYF,TGTGCCAGCAGTTTAGAAGTAACAACTGGAAACACCATATATTTT
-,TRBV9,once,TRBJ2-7,CASSVATGTPYEQYF,TGTGCCAGCAGCGTCGCAACCGGGACGCCCTACGAGCAGTACTTC